The text below deals with one T cell receptor beta chain. Original analysis: Amplified reference gene primers provided the basis for estimating nucleated cell counts. Method: immunoSEQ multiplex PCR; TCRdb's copy keeps in-frame clones and lacks some. The V and J calls and clone size are taken from that table; D and trimming were inferred from the DNA. The sample consists of about 200,000 clones, 80% to 90% of them appearing once. CDR3 length: 13 amino acids. With 7 bases removed from V and 14 bases from J, the gap between germline ends came to 23 bases. Germline V gives CDR1 MNHEY, CDR2 SVGAGI. These data come from a study of blood T cell repertoires in COVID-19. As for the study in general: Samples came from the United States, Italy and Spain, spanning acute and convalescent COVID-19. T cells, B-cell-depleted T cells, or PBMCs supplied cDNA or gDNA.

This receptor was taken from a woman aged 45-59 years with acute or convalescent COVID-19. V is TRBV6-5 and J is TRBJ1-1; D is undetermined. Material: peripheral blood. The CDR3 is CASTPEGRVWAFF. The CDR3 nucleotides are TGTGCCAGCACCCCCGAGGGTCGGGTTTGGGCCTTCTTT.